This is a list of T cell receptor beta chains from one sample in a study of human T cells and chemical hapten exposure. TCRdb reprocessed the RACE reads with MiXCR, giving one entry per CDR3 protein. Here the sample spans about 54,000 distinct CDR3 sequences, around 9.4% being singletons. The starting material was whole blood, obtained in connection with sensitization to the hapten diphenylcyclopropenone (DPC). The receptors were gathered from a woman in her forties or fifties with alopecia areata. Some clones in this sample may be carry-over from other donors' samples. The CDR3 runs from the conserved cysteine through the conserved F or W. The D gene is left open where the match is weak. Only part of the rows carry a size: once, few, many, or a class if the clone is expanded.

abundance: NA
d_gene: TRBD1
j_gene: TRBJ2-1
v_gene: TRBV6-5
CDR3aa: CASSSDRGQNEQFF
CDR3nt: TGTGCCAGCAGTTCGGACAGGGGGCAGAATGAGCAGTTCTTC

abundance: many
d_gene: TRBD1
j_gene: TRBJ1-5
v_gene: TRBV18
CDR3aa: CASSPDRGDDQPQHF
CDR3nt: TGTGCCAGCTCACCGGACAGGGGGGACGATCAGCCCCAGCATTTT

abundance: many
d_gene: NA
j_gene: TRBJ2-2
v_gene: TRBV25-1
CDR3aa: CASRQVNAGELFF
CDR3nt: TGTGCCAGCCGACAGGTTAATGCCGGGGAGCTGTTTTTT

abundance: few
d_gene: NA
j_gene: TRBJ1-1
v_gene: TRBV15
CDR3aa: CATSRDQEGREAFF
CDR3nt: TGTGCCACCAGCAGAGATCAGGAGGGCAGGGAAGCTTTCTTT

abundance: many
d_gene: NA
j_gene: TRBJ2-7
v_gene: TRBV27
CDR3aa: CASSLARGGGPYEQYF
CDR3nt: TGTGCCAGCAGTTTAGCCCGGGGAGGAGGCCCCTACGAGCAGTACTTC

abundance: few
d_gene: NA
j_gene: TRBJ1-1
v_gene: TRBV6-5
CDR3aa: CASAPALTNTEAFF
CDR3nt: TGTGCCAGCGCCCCCGCCCTCACGAACACTGAAGCTTTCTTT

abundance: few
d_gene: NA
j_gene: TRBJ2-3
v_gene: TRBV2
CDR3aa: CASTAQGITSTDTQYF
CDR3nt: TGTGCCAGCACCGCTCAGGGGATCACTAGCACAGATACGCAGTATTTT

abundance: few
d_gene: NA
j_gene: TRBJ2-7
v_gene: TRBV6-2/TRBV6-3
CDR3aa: CASSEGTSYEQYF
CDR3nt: TGTGCCAGCAGTGAAGGGACCTCCTACGAGCAGTACTTC

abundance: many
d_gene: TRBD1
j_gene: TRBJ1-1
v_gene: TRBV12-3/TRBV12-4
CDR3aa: CASSSDRVWAFF
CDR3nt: TGTGCCAGCAGTTCGGACAGGGTGTGGGCTTTCTTT

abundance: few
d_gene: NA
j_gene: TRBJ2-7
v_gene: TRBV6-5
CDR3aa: CASSKGIGTGEQYF
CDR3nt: TGTGCCAGCAGTAAGGGGATAGGGACGGGGGAGCAGTACTTC

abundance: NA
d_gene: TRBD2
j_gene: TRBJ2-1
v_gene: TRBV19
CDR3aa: CATAGTSGYNEQFF
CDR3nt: TGTGCCACCGCAGGGACTAGCGGCTACAATGAGCAGTTCTTC

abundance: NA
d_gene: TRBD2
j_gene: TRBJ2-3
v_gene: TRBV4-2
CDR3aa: CASSQEPSGGSTDTQYF
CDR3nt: TGTGCCAGCAGCCAAGAGCCTAGCGGGGGTAGCACAGATACGCAGTATTTT

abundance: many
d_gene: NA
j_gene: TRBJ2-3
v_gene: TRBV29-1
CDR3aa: CSAEGPLTDTQYF
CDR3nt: TGCAGCGCAGAAGGGCCCCTCACAGATACGCAGTATTTT

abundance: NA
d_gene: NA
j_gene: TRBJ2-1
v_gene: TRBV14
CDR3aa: CASSQERIFAGTDEQFF
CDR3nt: TGTGCCAGCAGCCAAGAGCGGATTTTCGCGGGGACGGATGAGCAGTTCTTC

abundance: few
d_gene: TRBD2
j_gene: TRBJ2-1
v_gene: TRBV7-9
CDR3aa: CASSGTSRGEQFF
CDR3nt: TGTGCCAGCAGCGGGACTAGTCGCGGTGAGCAGTTCTTC

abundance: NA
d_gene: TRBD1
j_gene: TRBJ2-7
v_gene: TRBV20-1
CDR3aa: CSALYGTGGENEQYF
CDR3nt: TGCAGTGCTTTATATGGGACAGGAGGCGAGAACGAGCAGTACTTC

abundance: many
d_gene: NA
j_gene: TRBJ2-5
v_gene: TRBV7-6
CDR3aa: CASREAGRETQYF
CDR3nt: TGTGCCAGCAGGGAGGCAGGAAGAGAGACCCAGTACTTC

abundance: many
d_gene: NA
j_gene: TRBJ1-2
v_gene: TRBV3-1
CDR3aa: CASSFWRQTYGYTF
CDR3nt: TGTGCCAGCAGCTTCTGGAGGCAGACCTATGGCTACACCTTC

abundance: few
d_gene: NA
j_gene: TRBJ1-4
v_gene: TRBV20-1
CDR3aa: CSARDLGTADEKLFF
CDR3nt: TGCAGTGCTAGAGATCTCGGGACGGCGGATGAAAAACTGTTTTTT

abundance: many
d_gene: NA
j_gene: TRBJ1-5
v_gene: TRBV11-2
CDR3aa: CASSFLGNQPQHF
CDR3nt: TGTGCCAGCAGCTTCTTGGGCAATCAGCCCCAGCATTTT

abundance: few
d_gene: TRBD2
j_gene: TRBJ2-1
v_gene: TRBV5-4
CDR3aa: CASSFPAGGHVFF
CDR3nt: TGTGCCAGCAGCTTTCCAGCGGGAGGGCATGTGTTCTTC

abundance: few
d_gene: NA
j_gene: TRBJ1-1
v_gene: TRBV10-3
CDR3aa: CAISDERTEAFF
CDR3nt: TGTGCCATCAGTGACGAGCGCACTGAAGCTTTCTTT

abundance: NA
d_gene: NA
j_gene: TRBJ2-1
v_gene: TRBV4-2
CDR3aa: CASSQKAGYNEQFF
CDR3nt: TGTGCCAGCAGCCAGAAGGCGGGCTACAATGAGCAGTTCTTC

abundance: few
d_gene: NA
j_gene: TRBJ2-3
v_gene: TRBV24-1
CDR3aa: CATGPRTGGTDTQYF
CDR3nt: TGTGCCACAGGCCCACGGACCGGGGGCACAGATACGCAGTATTTT

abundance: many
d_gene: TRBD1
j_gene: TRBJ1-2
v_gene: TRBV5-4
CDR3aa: CASSSRQGPYGYTF
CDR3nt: TGTGCCAGCAGCTCACGACAGGGACCCTATGGCTACACCTTC

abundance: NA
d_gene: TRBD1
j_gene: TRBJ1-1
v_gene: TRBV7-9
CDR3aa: CASSLPAGGEHTEAFF
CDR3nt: TGTGCCAGCAGCTTACCCGCAGGGGGCGAGCACACTGAAGCTTTCTTT

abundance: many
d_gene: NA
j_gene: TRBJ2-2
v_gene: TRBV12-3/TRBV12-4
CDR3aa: CASSGANTGELFF
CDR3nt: TGTGCCAGTAGCGGCGCGAACACCGGGGAGCTGTTTTTT

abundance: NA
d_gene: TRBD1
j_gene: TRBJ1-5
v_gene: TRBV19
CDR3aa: CASKDRGGNQPQHF
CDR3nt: TGTGCCAGCAAGGACAGGGGTGGCAATCAGCCCCAGCATTTT

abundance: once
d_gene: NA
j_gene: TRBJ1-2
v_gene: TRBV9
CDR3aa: CASSLYSGYTF
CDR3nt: TGTGCCAGCAGCCTGTACAGTGGCTACACCTTC

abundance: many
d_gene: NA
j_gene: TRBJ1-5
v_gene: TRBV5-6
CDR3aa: CASSSRGLGPQHF
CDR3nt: TGTGCCAGCAGTTCGCGAGGCCTCGGGCCCCAGCATTTT

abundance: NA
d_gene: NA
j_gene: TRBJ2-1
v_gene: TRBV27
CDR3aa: CASSDYNEQFF
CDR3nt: TGTGCCAGCAGTGACTACAATGAGCAGTTCTTC

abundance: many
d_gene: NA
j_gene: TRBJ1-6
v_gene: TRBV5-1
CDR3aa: CASRTDDNSPLHF
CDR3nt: TGCGCCAGCAGAACGGACGATAATTCACCCCTCCACTTT

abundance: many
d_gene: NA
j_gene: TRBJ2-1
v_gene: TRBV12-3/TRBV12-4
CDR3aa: CASSWAGRYNEQFF
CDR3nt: TGTGCCAGCAGTTGGGCCGGTCGCTACAATGAGCAGTTCTTC

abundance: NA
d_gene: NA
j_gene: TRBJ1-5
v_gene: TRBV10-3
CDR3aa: CAISDTGVQPQHF
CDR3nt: TGTGCCATCAGTGATACGGGTGTCCAGCCCCAGCATTTT

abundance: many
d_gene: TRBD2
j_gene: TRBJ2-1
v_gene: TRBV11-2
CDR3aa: CASSAGLVSSYNEQFF
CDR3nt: TGTGCCAGCAGCGCGGGACTAGTCAGCTCCTACAATGAGCAGTTCTTC

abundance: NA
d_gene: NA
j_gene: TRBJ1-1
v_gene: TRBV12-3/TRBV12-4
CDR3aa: CASSSRTSDRLSWNTEAFF
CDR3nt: TGTGCCAGCAGTTCGAGAACCTCCGACAGGCTATCGTGGAACACTGAAGCTTTCTTT

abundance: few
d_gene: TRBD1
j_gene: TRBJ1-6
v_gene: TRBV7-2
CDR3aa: CASSQTGTNSPLHF
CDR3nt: TGTGCCAGCAGCCAGACAGGGACCAATTCACCCCTCCACTTT

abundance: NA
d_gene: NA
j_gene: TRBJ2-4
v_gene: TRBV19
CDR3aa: CASSIGPGAKNIQYF
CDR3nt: TGTGCCAGTAGTATAGGGCCAGGGGCCAAAAACATTCAGTACTTC

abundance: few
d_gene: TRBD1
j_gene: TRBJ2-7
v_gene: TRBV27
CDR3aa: CASTTGGSYEQYF
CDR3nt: TGTGCCAGTACGACAGGGGGATCCTACGAGCAGTACTTC

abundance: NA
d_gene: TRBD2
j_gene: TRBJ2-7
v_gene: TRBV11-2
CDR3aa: CASSSTLGPGGMEQYF
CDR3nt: TGTGCCAGCAGCTCCACTCTTGGGCCCGGGGGGATGGAGCAGTACTTC

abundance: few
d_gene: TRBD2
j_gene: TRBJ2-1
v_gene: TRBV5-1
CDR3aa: CASSFEPLAGGPGEQFF
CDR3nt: TGCGCCAGCAGCTTCGAACCTCTAGCGGGGGGGCCCGGTGAGCAGTTCTTC

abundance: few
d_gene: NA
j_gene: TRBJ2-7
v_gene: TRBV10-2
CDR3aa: CASSEWEEDSYEQYF
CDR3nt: TGCGCCAGCAGTGAGTGGGAAGAGGACTCCTACGAGCAGTACTTC

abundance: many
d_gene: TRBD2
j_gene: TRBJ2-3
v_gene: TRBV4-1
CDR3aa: CASSLGLAGGTQYF
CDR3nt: TGCGCCAGCAGCCTCGGACTAGCGGGGGGTACGCAGTATTTT

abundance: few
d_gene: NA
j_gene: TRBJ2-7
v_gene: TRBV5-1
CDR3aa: CASSWVSSYEQYF
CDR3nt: TGCGCCAGCAGCTGGGTCAGCTCCTACGAGCAGTACTTC

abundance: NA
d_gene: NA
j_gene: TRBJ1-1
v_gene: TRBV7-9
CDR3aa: CASSAQGEAFF
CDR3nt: TGTGCCAGCAGCGCCCAGGGGGAAGCTTTCTTT

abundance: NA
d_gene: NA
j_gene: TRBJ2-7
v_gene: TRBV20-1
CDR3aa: CSAYVGTRMLDEQYF
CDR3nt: TGCAGTGCCTACGTCGGGACTCGAATGTTAGACGAGCAGTACTTC

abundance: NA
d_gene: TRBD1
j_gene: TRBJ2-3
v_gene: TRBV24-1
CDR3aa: CATSDGQGRNTQYF
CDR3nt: TGTGCCACCAGTGATGGACAGGGGAGGAATACGCAGTATTTT

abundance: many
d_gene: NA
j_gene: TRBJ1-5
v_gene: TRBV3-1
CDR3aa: CASSDGPGQPQHF
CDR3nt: TGTGCCAGCAGTGATGGACCAGGGCAGCCCCAGCATTTT

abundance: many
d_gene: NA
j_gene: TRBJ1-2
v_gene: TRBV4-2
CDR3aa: CASSRGEDYGYTF
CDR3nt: TGTGCCAGCAGCCGGGGGGAGGACTATGGCTACACCTTC

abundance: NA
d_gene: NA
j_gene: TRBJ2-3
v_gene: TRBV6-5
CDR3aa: CASSYLRGTDTQYF
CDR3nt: TGTGCCAGCAGTTACCTGCGGGGCACAGATACGCAGTATTTT

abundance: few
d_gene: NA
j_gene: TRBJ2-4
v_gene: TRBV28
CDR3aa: CASSLPRRLAKNIQYF
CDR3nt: TGTGCCAGCAGTTTACCGAGGAGACTAGCCAAAAACATTCAGTACTTC

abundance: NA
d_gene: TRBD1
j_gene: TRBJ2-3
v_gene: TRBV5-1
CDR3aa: CASSLYGTGSTDTQYF
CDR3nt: TGCGCCAGCAGCTTGTACGGGACAGGCAGCACAGATACGCAGTATTTT

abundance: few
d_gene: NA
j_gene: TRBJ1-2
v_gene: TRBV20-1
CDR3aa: CSAPGTQNYGYTF
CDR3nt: TGCAGTGCTCCCGGGACACAAAACTATGGCTACACCTTC

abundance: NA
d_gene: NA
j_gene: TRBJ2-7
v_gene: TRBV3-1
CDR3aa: CASSQESSYEQYF
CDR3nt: TGTGCCAGCAGCCAAGAAAGCTCCTACGAGCAGTACTTC

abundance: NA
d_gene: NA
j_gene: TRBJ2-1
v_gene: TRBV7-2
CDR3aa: CASSFRRTNEQFF
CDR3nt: TGTGCCAGCAGCTTCAGAAGAACCAATGAGCAGTTCTTC

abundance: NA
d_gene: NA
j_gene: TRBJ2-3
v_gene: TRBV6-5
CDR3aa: CASKRRGTSTDTQYF
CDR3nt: TGTGCCAGCAAAAGGAGGGGAACTAGCACAGATACGCAGTATTTT

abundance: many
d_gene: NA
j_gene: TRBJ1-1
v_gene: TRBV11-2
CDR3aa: CASSPSSVGAAFF
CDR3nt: TGTGCCAGCAGCCCCAGCTCCGTTGGTGCAGCTTTCTTT